Sequencing of this T cell receptor beta chain was carried out in a study of blood T cell repertoires in COVID-19. The CDR3 is 14 amino acids. Germline CDR1 is SNHLY and CDR2 is FYNNEI. The germline V and J ends were trimmed by 3 bases and 2 bases, with 10 bases remaining between them. TCRdb keeps only in-frame clones here, not all; method: immunoSEQ multiplex PCR. The sample has about 190,000 clones, 84% seen once; the top ten hold about 3.3%. The chain uses TRBV2 and TRBJ1-2, with D unclear. The sequence was collected from a young woman who had been exposed to COVID-19. Source material: PBMCs or T cells enriched from blood (not recorded which). CDR3 protein: CASSEHQANYGYTF. In DNA form, the CDR3 reads TGTGCCAGCAGTGAGCACCAGGCCAACTATGGCTACACCTTC.